Given below is one T cell receptor (beta chain) in context. The data stem from a study of blood T cell repertoires in COVID-19. Trimming removed 4 bases from V and 5 bases from J; junction bases left unmatched: 2. This CDR3 comprises 15 residues. Germline CDR1 is SGHTS and CDR2 is YDEGEE. The data were produced by immunoSEQ multiplex PCR, yet TCRdb's version contains in-frame clones alone and is incomplete. In the table there are about 180,000 clones, 80% to 90% of which are singletons. What was sequenced was peripheral blood. This sequence joins TRBV5-8 and TRBJ2-5; 16 bases line up with TRBD2. The source is a man aged 18 to 29 who had recovered from COVID-19. CDR3 sequence (DNA): TGTGCCAGCAGCGGGGGACTAGCGGGAGGGGAGACCCAGTACTTC. Its translation: CASSGGLAGGETQYF.